Detailed here is one TCR beta chain. Deletions cut 5 bases from V and 2 bases from J, with 13 bases between. The CDR3 length is 14 residues. Germline V gives CDR1 DFQATT, CDR2 SNEGSKA (reference sequence). The data were taken from a study of type 1 regulatory T cells. TCRdb itself ran the reads through MiXCR, one entry per CDR3 protein. The repertoire consists of approximately 90,000 distinct CDR3 sequences, with roughly a third occurring once and the leading ten covering 2.2%. This receptor was taken from a human donor in good health. Sequencing used CD4+ T cells, either the whole sample or a sorted fraction (not recorded which). V gene TRBV20-1 combines with J gene TRBJ2-1; D ambiguous. The CDR3 is CSAPSLHPYNEQFF. Here the CDR3 DNA reads TGCAGTGCTCCGTCCCTCCATCCCTACAATGAGCAGTTCTTC.